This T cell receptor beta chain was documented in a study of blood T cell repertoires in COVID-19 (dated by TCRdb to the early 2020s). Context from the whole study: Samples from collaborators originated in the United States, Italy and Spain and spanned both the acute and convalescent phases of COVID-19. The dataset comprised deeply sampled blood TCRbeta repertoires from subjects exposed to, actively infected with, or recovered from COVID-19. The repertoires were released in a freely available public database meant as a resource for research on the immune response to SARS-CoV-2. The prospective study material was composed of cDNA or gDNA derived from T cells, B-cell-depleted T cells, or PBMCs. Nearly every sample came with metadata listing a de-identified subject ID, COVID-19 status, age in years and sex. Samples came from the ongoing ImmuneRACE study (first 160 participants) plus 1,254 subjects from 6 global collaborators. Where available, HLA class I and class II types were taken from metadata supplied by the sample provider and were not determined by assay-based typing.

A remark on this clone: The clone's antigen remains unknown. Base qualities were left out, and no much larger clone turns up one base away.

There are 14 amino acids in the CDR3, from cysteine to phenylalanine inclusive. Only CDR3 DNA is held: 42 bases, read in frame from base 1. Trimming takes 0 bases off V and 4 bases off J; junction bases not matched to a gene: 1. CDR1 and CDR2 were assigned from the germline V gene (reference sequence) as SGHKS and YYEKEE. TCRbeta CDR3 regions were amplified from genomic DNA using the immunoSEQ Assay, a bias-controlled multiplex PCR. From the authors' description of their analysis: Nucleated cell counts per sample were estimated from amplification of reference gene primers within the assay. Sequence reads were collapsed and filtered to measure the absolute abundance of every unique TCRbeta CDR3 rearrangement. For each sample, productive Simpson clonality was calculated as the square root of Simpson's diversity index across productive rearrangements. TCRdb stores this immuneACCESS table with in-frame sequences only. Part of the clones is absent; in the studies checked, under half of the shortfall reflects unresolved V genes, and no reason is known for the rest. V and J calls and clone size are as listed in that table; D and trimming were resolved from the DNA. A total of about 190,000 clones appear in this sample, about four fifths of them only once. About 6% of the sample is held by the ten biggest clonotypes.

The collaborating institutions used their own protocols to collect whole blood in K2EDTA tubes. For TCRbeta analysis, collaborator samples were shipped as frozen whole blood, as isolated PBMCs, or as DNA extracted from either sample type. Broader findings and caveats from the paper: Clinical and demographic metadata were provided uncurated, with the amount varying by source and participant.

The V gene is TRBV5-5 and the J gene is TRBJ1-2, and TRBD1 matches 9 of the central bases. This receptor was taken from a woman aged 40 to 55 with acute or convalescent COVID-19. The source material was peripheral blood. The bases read TGTGCCAGCAGCTTGGCGACAGGGGGCTATGGCTACACCTTC. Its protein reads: CASSLATGGYGYTF. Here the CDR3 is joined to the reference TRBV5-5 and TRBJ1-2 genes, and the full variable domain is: DAGVTQSPTHLIKTRGQQVTLRCSPISGHKSVSWYQQVLGQGPQFIFQYYEKEERGRGNFPDRFSARQFPNYSSELNVNALLLGDSALYLCASSLATGGYGYTFGSGTRLTVV.